This TCR beta chain was captured by sequencing in a study of identical twins (dated by TCRdb to 2015 to 2016). The study in broad terms: TCR alpha and beta repertoires from monozygotic twins, unrelated adults of various ages and cord blood were deep-sequenced to test whether fetal clonotypes persist. Replicate twin experiments were performed at different times using different library preparation protocols to rule out contamination.

To prepare the library, 5' RACE was applied. Data came from an Illumina HiSeq 2000. Template switching added a universal primer binding site, and the final cDNA carried a unique molecular identifier that allowed TCR cDNA molecules to be counted accurately. First-strand cDNA for TCR alpha and beta chains was synthesized from specific primers in the conserved constant-segment region. Each cDNA library was double barcoded, with a SMART-Mk sample barcode plus Illumina barcodes, to control for contamination. Two successive PCR steps introduced TruSeq adapter sequences along with Illumina sample barcodes. The Illumina HiSeq platform was used with custom primers to sequence TCR alpha and beta cDNA libraries. In the source study's methods: MiGEC was used to process raw reads and extract unique molecular identifiers, and MiXCR was used to find CDR3 positions. Recombination models were inferred per individual with the repgenHMM and IGoR tools using an EM algorithm. Shared clonotypes were analyzed with the tcR package in R, and sharing was normalized by the product of cloneset sizes. To study raw recombination without the effects of thymic and clonal selection, out-of-frame nonproductive sequences were analyzed. TCRdb cleaned the public reads at Q25 with fastp, built clones with MiXCR and kept in-frame beta chains. CDR3 protein sequences are deduplicated, and each keeps its most common genes and DNA. The V and J calls here are based on TCRdb, not the publication. Within this sample are 500,000 to 650,000 distinct CDR3 sequences, with under 8.5% of them counted one time only. The ten most abundant clones make up about 1.6% of the sample.

Broader findings and caveats from the paper: A weaker excess of twin sharing was found in beta out-of-frame sequences because the signal-to-noise ratio was lowered by fewer shared sequences. Fewer insertions were carried by abundant cord blood beta clonotypes, a similar but weaker trend appeared in young adult naive repertoires, and no such trend appeared in memory repertoires. Because the same donors could not be followed over many years, the conclusions relied on cross-sectional statistical analysis. Zero-insertion analyses could be partly confounded by invariant T cells such as MAIT and iNKT, though diverse VJ usage argued against such confounding for most clonotypes. Compared with coincidental sharing between unrelated individuals, an excess of low generation-probability sequences was observed among out-of-frame TCR alpha sequences shared between twins. In monozygotic twins, recombination models systematically underestimated out-of-frame TCR alpha sharing, but the models matched the sharing seen between unrelated individuals.

The CDR3 measures 13 amino acids from cysteine to phenylalanine. Only the CDR3 portion is preserved as DNA: 39 bases, with reading frame beginning at the first base. CDR1 and CDR2, per the germline V gene, are MGHRA and YSYEKL. The V end loses 2 bases and the J end loses 7 bases, and a stretch of 8 bases separates them. Only healthy Caucasian donors were included. The twin cohort comprised three pairs of female monozygotic twins, all aged about 18 to 30 years. Peripheral blood mononuclear cells were the source from which RNA for the TCR libraries was isolated. This clonotype was observed a handful of times. What antigen it recognizes has not been identified. Base qualities are not provided; no much larger clone lies one nucleotide away. The data also belong to a second study, concerning yellow fever vaccine responses in identical twins. As the second publication notes: According to the authors, in identical twins the way T cells responded to vaccination appeared partly convergent and partly personalized. In the study, vaccine-responding T cell clones were precisely tracked in identical twins.

This receptor chain uses TRBV4-1 and TRBJ2-2, with no confident D gene call. The sequenced material came from PBMCs. The clonotype originates from a woman under 30 in good health. The DNA sequence reads TGCGCCAGCAGCCAACACGGTGACGGGGAGCTGTTTTTT. The resulting protein is CASSQHGDGELFF.